This entry lists 17 T cell receptor beta chains sequenced from one sample in a study of T-cell memory formation after mild COVID-19. TCRdb re-derived calls from the 5' RACE reads in MiXCR, one entry per CDR3 protein. The sample has approximately 250,000 distinct CDR3 sequences, less than 20% seen once. Source material: PBMCs or a T cell subset sorted from them (not recorded which). The origin of the receptors is an adult woman who had mild COVID-19 (a few samples of this study predate the infection). Cell type and time point are not known.

The chain recombines TRBV5-1 with TRBJ2-3; D call uncertain. CDR1 is SGHRS and CDR2 is YFSETQ in the germline V gene. The CDR3 covers 13 residues. Trimming took 6 bases from V and 4 from J, leaving 12 bases between them. The CDR3 DNA follows: TGCGCCAGCATTGGCTTTAGGGCAGATACGCAGTATTTT. Translating it yields CASIGFRADTQYF.

This clonotype appeared a few times. The CDR3 loop is CASSQDRGTGIPYEQYF. CDR3 sequence (DNA): TGTGCCAGCAGCCAAGATCGGGGGACAGGCATTCCCTACGAGCAGTACTTC. This chain uses TRBV14 with TRBJ2-7; 8 bases are a match to TRBD1. Germline values: CDR1 SGHDN, CDR2 FVKESK. V lost 0 bases to trimming and J lost 2 bases; unmatched junction nucleotides: 9. The CDR3 runs 17 residues.

J is TRBJ2-7 and V is TRBV5-6, with TRBD2 identical over 9 bases. Germline V gene lookup returns CDR1 SGHDT and CDR2 YYEEEE. V shed 0 bases, J shed 1 base, and the junction held 5 bases outside the gene matches. This CDR3 has 16 amino acids. This CDR3 is CASSLGGLASSYEQYF. In DNA form, the CDR3 reads TGTGCCAGCAGCTTGGGAGGACTAGCGAGTTCCTACGAGCAGTACTTC.

The V and J genes are TRBV20-1 and TRBJ2-7; the D is unclear. From germline, CDR1 is DFQATT and CDR2 SNEGSKA (reference sequence). With 0 bases removed from V and 9 bases from J, the gap between germline ends came to 9 bases. The CDR3 runs to 11 residues. As DNA, the CDR3 is TGCAGTGCTAGAGATCTCCACGGGCAGTACTTC. Its translation is CSARDLHGQYF.

This clonotype appeared many times. The chain couples TRBV29-1 to TRBJ2-2; D is unclear. The V end lost 4 bases, the J end lost 6 bases, and 9 bases lay between the germline ends. Germline V gene data show CDR1 as SQVTM and CDR2 as ANQGSEA. The CDR3 covers 12 residues. The CDR3 region has the DNA TGCAGCGTTGTGGGCCAGCCCGGGGAGCTGTTTTTT. It is translated as CSVVGQPGELFF.

This clonotype was seen many times. V is TRBV5-6 and J is TRBJ2-5; D is possibly TRBD2 (5 bases). The length of the CDR3 is 16 residues. Trimming pared 4 bases from V and 2 bases from J, leaving 18 bases between. Germline V lookup: CDR1 SGHDT, CDR2 YYEEEE. This CDR3 reads CASSRPGNRQQETQYF. The CDR3, as DNA: TGTGCCAGCAGCCGCCCGGGGAACCGGCAGCAAGAGACCCAGTACTTC. The variable domain in full, completed from reference TRBV5-6 and TRBJ2-5, reads DAGVTQSPTHLIKTRGQQVTLRCSPKSGHDTVSWYQQALGQGPQFIFQYYEEEERQRGNFPDRFSGHQFPNYSSELNVNALLLGDSALYLCASSRPGNRQQETQYFGPGTRLLVL.

The V gene is TRBV2, the J gene TRBJ2-2; D call uncertain. From germline, CDR1 is SNHLY and CDR2 FYNNEI. The CDR3 runs to 13 residues. The V end was cut by 7 bases, the J end by 0 bases, with 6 bases between. CDR3 nucleotide sequence: TGTGCCAGCACACAGTCGAACACCGGGGAGCTGTTTTTT. Residues: CASTQSNTGELFF.

CDR3 region: CASSVGQGTGELFF. CDR3 DNA: TGTGCCAGCAGTGTAGGACAGGGCACCGGGGAGCTGTTTTTT. The rearrangement links TRBV2 to TRBJ2-2; TRBD1 agrees at 8 bases. Germline trimming cut 4 bases from V and 4 bases from J; bases unmatched to any gene: 2. Germline V gene data show CDR1 as SNHLY and CDR2 as FYNNEI. The CDR3 loop spans 14 amino acids. Based on the CDR3 plus reference TRBV2 and TRBJ2-2, the full variable domain is EPEVTQTPSHQVTQMGQEVILRCVPISNHLYFYWYRQILGQKVEFLVSFYNNEISEKSEIFDDQFSVERPDGSNFTLKIRSTKLEDSAMYFCASSVGQGTGELFFGEGSRLTVL.

This clonotype has just a few counts. The chain is built from TRBV12-3 or TRBV12-4 and TRBJ2-1, with D possibly TRBD1 on 6 matching bases. This CDR3 is built from 15 residues. V shed 4 bases and J shed 0 bases, with 10 bases lying between them. CDR3 sequence: CASSSQGSSYNEQFF. CDR3 nucleotides: TGTGCCAGCAGTTCGCAGGGGAGCTCCTACAATGAGCAGTTCTTC.

The genes are TRBV18 and TRBJ2-2; D is uncertain. The CDR3 is 14 residues long. The germline V and J ends were trimmed by 4 bases and 3 bases, with 9 bases remaining between them. Germline V lookup: CDR1 KGHSH, CDR2 LQKENI. The CDR3 here is CASSLVTDTGELFF. CDR3 DNA sequence: TGTGCCAGCTCACTTGTGACGGACACCGGGGAGCTGTTTTTT.

The chain combines TRBV24-1 with TRBJ2-1; D is uncertain. The V gene's germline CDR1 is KGHDR and CDR2 SFDVKD. The CDR3 is 16 amino acids. The V end lost 0 bases, the J end lost 7 bases, and 15 bases lay between the germline ends. The CDR3 nucleotides are TGTGCCACCAGTGATTTGCCGGGCCGTATGGGGAATGAGCAGTTCTTC. Its protein product is CATSDLPGRMGNEQFF.

This clonotype was observed a handful of times. The chain carries TRBV18 and TRBJ1-4, with unresolved D. V lost 2 bases and J lost 5, with 6 bases in between. CDR3 length equals 13 residues. CDR1 KGHSH and CDR2 LQKENI come from the germline V gene. CDR3 coding DNA: TGTGCCAGCTCACCAGGCAGGAATGAAAAACTGTTTTTT. It translates to CASSPGRNEKLFF.

The rearrangement joins TRBV24-1 to TRBJ1-1, with 7 bases that match TRBD1. This CDR3 spans 16 amino acids. V lost 4 bases to trimming and J lost 5 bases; unmatched junction nucleotides: 12. Germline CDR1 and CDR2: KGHDR and SFDVKD. The CDR3 sequence: CATSDPRTGRGTEAFF. Here the CDR3 DNA reads TGTGCCACCAGTGACCCTAGGACAGGCCGGGGGACTGAAGCTTTCTTT.

The gene calls are TRBV28 and TRBJ2-7, with TRBD2 matching 14 bases. CDR3 length: 17 residues. Germline V gene lookup returns CDR1 MDHEN and CDR2 SYDVKM. Unmatched junction bases numbered 8, after V lost 3 bases and J lost 4 bases. The CDR3 bases are TGTGCCAGCAGTTTCCTCGGGGGGACTAGCGGGAGTTACGAGCAGTACTTC. As protein: CASSFLGGTSGSYEQYF. The whole variable domain, remainder taken from reference TRBV28 and TRBJ2-7, is DVKVTQSSRYLVKRTGEKVFLECVQDMDHENMFWYRQDPGLGLRLIYFSYDVKMKEKGDIPEGYSVSREKKERFSLILESASTNQTSMYLCASSFLGGTSGSYEQYFGPGTRLTVT.

The chain uses TRBV6-1 and TRBJ1-1; no reliable D call. Germline lookup yields CDR1 MNHNS and CDR2 SASEGT. This CDR3 has 15 residues. V was pared by 7 bases and J by 1 base, with 16 bases between. CDR3 sequence: CASTRTGGRNTEAFF. The CDR3 region has the DNA TGTGCCAGCACCCGTACGGGCGGCCGGAACACTGAAGCTTTCTTT.

The rearrangement joins TRBV3-1 to TRBJ2-5, with D perhaps matching TRBD1 or TRBD2 (5 bases each). The V end was cut by 1 base, the J end by 5 bases, with 26 bases between. Germline CDR1 and CDR2: LGHDT and YNNKEL (reference sequence). There are 19 residues in the CDR3. The CDR3 spells CASSQVRGWGFYWGETQYF. The CDR3, as DNA: TGTGCCAGCAGCCAAGTTCGCGGGTGGGGCTTCTACTGGGGGGAGACCCAGTACTTC.

The J gene is TRBJ1-1, the V gene TRBV2; D is ambiguous. V lost 7 bases and J lost 7, with 16 bases in between. This CDR3 spans 13 amino acids. CDR1 SNHLY and CDR2 FYNNEI come from the germline V gene. The CDR3 loop reads CASKKPTVYEAFF. CDR3 in DNA: TGTGCCAGCAAGAAACCGACCGTATATGAAGCTTTCTTT.